This TCR beta chain was found in a study of CD8 T cells in Susac syndrome. Random hexamers primed reverse transcription of 0.5 to 1 ug RNA. Across 54 Vbeta and 13 Jbeta, TCR beta CDR3 was amplified with immunoSEQ multiplex PCR. TCRdb redid the calling of the immunoSEQ multiplex PCR reads with MiXCR, one entry per CDR3 protein. This repertoire shows about 130,000 distinct CDR3 sequences, 95% found once; its top ten account for about 0.18%. It was negative isolation that provided the CD8+ and CD4+ T cells, whereas TEMRA cells were enriched by FACS. The CDR3 contains 15 residues. V gave up 5 bases and J gave up 8 bases, with 21 bases separating them.

V and J are TRBV12-3 or TRBV12-4 and TRBJ1-2, with D maybe TRBD1 (5 bases). The sequenced sample consisted of CD8+ T cells from PBMCs. The TCR was taken from a human donor with Susac syndrome. The CDR3 DNA follows: TGTGCCAGCAGTGCACTCTTGGAGGGGATGGGCGGCTACACCTTC. Its translation is CASSALLEGMGGYTF.